This T cell receptor (beta chain) is from a study of cytomegalovirus exposure and HLA in healthy donors. The CDR3 is 15 amino acids. The V gene lost 2 bases and the J gene lost 2 bases, with 12 bases spanning the gap. From germline, CDR1 is MNHEY and CDR2 SVGAGI. This clone was recorded once. Its antigen is not identified. Whole-study findings and limits: Per published reports, the classifier diagnosed cytomegalovirus status with high specificity and sensitivity.

The table came from immunoSEQ multiplex PCR; TCRdb's copy has only in-frame clones and leaves some out. Of more than 80,000 clones in the sample, 88% were seen once. Sequences were obtained from PBMCs. The chain links TRBV6-5 to TRBJ2-5; the D gene is possibly TRBD1 (5 bases). The clonotype comes from a woman between 18 and 29 years old in good health and CMV-seropositive. The CDR3 sequence is CASSYAGKGQETQYF. CDR3 coding DNA: TGTGCCAGCAGTTACGCAGGAAAGGGGCAAGAGACCCAGTACTTC.